This is a list of T cell receptor beta chains from one sample in a study of T-cell memory formation after mild COVID-19. MiXCR, applied by TCRdb to the 5' RACE reads, yields one record per CDR3 protein. The table records roughly 51,000 distinct CDR3 sequences, around 7.3% of them present only once. Sample: PBMCs or a T cell subset sorted from them (not recorded which). These receptors all stem from a man aged 18 to 29 who had mild COVID-19 (a few samples of this study predate the infection). Cell type and time point are not known. Both conserved end residues are part of each CDR3. Fields, in order: J gene, V gene, clone size, D gene, CDR3 protein, CDR3 DNA. D genes are given only for firm matches. For some rows the clone size is stated as once, few or many, or as a class when expanded; others skip it.

>TRBJ1-3|TRBV12-3/TRBV12-4|.|.
CASSSTYSGNTIYF
TGTGCCAGCAGTTCGACCTATTCTGGAAACACCATATATTTT
>TRBJ2-6|TRBV7-2|.|.
CASSLQGPSGANVLTF
TGTGCCAGCAGCTTACAGGGGCCCTCTGGGGCCAACGTCCTGACTTTC
>TRBJ2-1|TRBV5-6|many|.
CASSPPVGGHEQFF
TGTGCCAGCAGCCCCCCGGTGGGGGGGCACGAGCAGTTCTTC
>TRBJ2-7|TRBV6-5|many|TRBD1
CASSPGQGRYEQYF
TGTGCCAGCAGTCCGGGACAGGGGCGGTACGAGCAGTACTTC
>TRBJ2-5|TRBV4-3|many|.
CASSQDMRGQETQYF
TGCGCCAGCAGCCAAGATATGAGGGGCCAAGAGACCCAGTACTTC
>TRBJ2-3|TRBV28|few|.
CASSSEDTQYF
TGTGCCAGCAGTTCGGAAGATACGCAGTATTTT
>TRBJ2-3|TRBV20-1|.|TRBD2
CSAPRTSGGHSTDTQYF
TGCAGTGCTCCCCGGACTAGCGGGGGCCATAGCACAGATACGCAGTATTTT
>TRBJ2-3|TRBV20-1|many|TRBD2
CSTLPPSGYTDTQYF
TGCAGTACCCTCCCTCCTAGCGGTTACACAGATACGCAGTATTTT
>TRBJ1-2|TRBV4-3|few|.
CASSQDLFGGTYGYTF
TGCGCCAGCAGCCAAGATCTTTTCGGGGGCACCTATGGCTACACCTTC
>TRBJ2-2|TRBV5-1|.|TRBD1
CASRPTGANTGELFF
TGCGCCAGCAGACCGACAGGGGCGAACACCGGGGAGCTGTTTTTT
>TRBJ2-3|TRBV4-2|few|.
CASSPRGQGTDTQYF
TGTGCCAGCAGCCCGCGAGGGCAGGGCACAGATACGCAGTATTTT
>TRBJ2-2|TRBV5-6|many|TRBD1
CASRPGTGDTGELFF
TGTGCCAGCAGGCCCGGGACAGGGGACACCGGGGAGCTGTTTTTT
>TRBJ1-5|TRBV30|few|.
CAWSGGDQPQHF
TGTGCCTGGAGTGGGGGGGATCAGCCCCAGCATTTT
>TRBJ1-2|TRBV11-3|.|.
CASSYTWEVYF
TGTGCCAGCAGTTATACTTGGGAAGTCTACTTC
>TRBJ1-4|TRBV7-2|.|TRBD1
CASSFWTGGGEKLFF
TGTGCCAGCAGCTTCTGGACAGGGGGGGGGGAAAAACTGTTTTTT
>TRBJ2-1|TRBV5-1|few|TRBD1
CASSLFGPGQGQNQDNEQFF
TGCGCCAGCAGCTTGTTTGGCCCGGGACAGGGTCAGAATCAGGACAATGAGCAGTTCTTC